This TCR beta chain was recovered during a study of blood T cell repertoires in COVID-19. Across the whole study: The analysed material was cDNA or gDNA that came from T cells, B-cell-depleted T cells, or PBMCs.

Trimming at V came to 5 bases and at J to 2 bases, leaving 10 bases not matched to a gene. The CDR3 length is 16 residues. From germline, CDR1 is MNHEY and CDR2 SMNVEV (reference sequence). Participants reported their clinical history, and cohort assignment relied on those reports. Produced via immunoSEQ multiplex PCR; TCRdb's table is partial and in-frame only. The sample contains hundreds of thousands of clones, roughly 84% of which appear only once. This chain uses TRBV27 with TRBJ1-2, with 8 positions matching TRBD1. The sequencing input was PBMCs or T cells enriched from blood (not recorded which). The receptor comes from a woman between 25 and 40 years old who had recovered from COVID-19. CDR3 sequence: CASSPTGTGKNYGYTF. CDR3 DNA sequence: TGTGCCAGCAGTCCAACCGGGACAGGAAAGAACTATGGCTACACCTTC.